This T cell receptor (beta chain) was sequenced for a study of shared clonotypes between healthy human individuals. Overall study context: Donor ages ranged 18 to 49 years: a couple of women, a few men. A donor's plate count was three for CD4 naive and three for CD4 memory; CD8 naive had two and CD8 memory one. Study conclusions and caveats: A generally larger estimated richness was seen in naive subsets than in memory subsets.

Profiling relied on immunoSEQ multiplex PCR, and the TCRdb table lists in-frame clones only, not all of them. Here the sample spans some 2.1 million clones, about 95% being singletons. Naive CD8 cells, CD45RO-negative and positively selected for CCR7, excluded terminally differentiated effector memory CD45RA+ cells. The count of this clone is one. Its target is not known. This CDR3 contains 15 residues. Germline CDR1 reads MNHEY; CDR2 reads SVGAGI. Trimming took off 4 bases at V and 0 bases at J, with 13 bases between the two ends. The V gene is TRBV6-5, the J gene TRBJ2-7, with D uncertain. The sequence derives from a man younger than 30 in good health. The sequencing input was naive CD8+ T cells sorted from blood. This CDR3 is CASSSPKRFSYEQYF. The CDR3, as DNA: TGTGCCAGCAGTTCCCCCAAGCGCTTCTCCTACGAGCAGTACTTC.